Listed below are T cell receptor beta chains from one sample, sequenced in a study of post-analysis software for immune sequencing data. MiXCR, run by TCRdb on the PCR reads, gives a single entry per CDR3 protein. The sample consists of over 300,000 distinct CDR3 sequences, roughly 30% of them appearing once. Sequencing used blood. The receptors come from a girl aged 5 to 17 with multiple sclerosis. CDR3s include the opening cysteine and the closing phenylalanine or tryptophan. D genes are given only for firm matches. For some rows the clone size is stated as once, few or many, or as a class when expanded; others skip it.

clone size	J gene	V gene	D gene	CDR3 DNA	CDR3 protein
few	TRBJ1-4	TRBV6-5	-	TGTGCCAGCAGTTACGTGGGCCTCTCAAAAGGGGAAAAACTGTTTTTT	CASSYVGLSKGEKLFF
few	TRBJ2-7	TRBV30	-	TGTGCCTGGCGACCGTTCTCTCCTTACGAGCAGTACTTC	CAWRPFSPYEQYF
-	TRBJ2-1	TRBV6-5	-	TGTGCCAGCAGCACCGGGACAAACTACAATGAGCAGTTCTTC	CASSTGTNYNEQFF
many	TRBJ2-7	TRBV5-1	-	TGCGCCAGCAGCTTGGCGGGAACCCTCTACGAGCAGTACTTC	CASSLAGTLYEQYF
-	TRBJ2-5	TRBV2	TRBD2	TGTGCCAGCAGCGCCAAGGCGGGAGGATTTGAGACCCAGTACTTC	CASSAKAGGFETQYF
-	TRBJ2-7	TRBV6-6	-	TGTGCCAGCACCCCCGGGTATTCCTACGAGCAGTACTTC	CASTPGYSYEQYF
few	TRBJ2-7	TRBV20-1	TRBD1	TGCAGTGCTCAGGGAGGGACAGGGAGCGAGCAGTACTTC	CSAQGGTGSEQYF
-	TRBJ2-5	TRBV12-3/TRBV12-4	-	TGTGCCAGCAGTTTTGCAGACCAAGAGACCCAGTACTTC	CASSFADQETQYF
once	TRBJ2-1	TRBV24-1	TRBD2	TGTGCCACCAGTGTTAGCGGGGGCGCCCGCAGGGAGCAGTTCTTC	CATSVSGGARREQFF
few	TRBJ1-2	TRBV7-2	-	TGTGCCAGCAGCCCCTGGGAGAGGGGGAATGGCTACACCTTC	CASSPWERGNGYTF
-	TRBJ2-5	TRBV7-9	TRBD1	TGTGCCAGCAGCAAGGGACAGGGATCCCAAGAGACCCAGTACTTC	CASSKGQGSQETQYF
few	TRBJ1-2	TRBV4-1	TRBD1	TGCGCCAGCAGTCCAGGGGGCGCATCTAACTATGGCTACACCTTC	CASSPGGASNYGYTF
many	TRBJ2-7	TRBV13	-	TGTGCCAGCAGCTTATCCGGGAGCTCCTACGAGCAGTACTTC	CASSLSGSSYEQYF
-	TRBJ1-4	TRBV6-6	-	TGTGCCAGCAGTTACTATAGTGACGAAGGTGGGGAAAAACTGTTTTTT	CASSYYSDEGGEKLFF
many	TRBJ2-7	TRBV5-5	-	TGTGCCAGCAGCCGACTACAGGGTACCTACGAGCAGTACTTC	CASSRLQGTYEQYF
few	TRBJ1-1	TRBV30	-	TGTGCCTGGTCCCTTCAGGAGGGCTGGGACACTGAAGCTTTCTTT	CAWSLQEGWDTEAFF
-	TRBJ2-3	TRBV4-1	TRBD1	TGCGCCAGCAGCCAAGCCGGGACAGGGGGCGATGCGCAGTATTTT	CASSQAGTGGDAQYF
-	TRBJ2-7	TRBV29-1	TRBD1	TGCAGCGTTTTTAGGACAGGGGACGAGCAGTACTTC	CSVFRTGDEQYF
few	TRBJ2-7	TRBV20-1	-	TGCAGCCTGCTAGCACCGGGGGCCACATACGAGCAGTACTTC	CSLLAPGATYEQYF
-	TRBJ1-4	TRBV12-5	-	TGTGCTAGTGGGTCAAGTCCAAGGGGACTGGGGGAAAAACTGTTTTTT	CASGSSPRGLGEKLFF
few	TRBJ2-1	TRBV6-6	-	TGTGCCAGCAGTTACTCAGGAACTCCCCCCGAGCAGTTCTTC	CASSYSGTPPEQFF
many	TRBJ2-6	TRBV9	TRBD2	TGTGCCAGCAGCGTATACGCTAGCGGGGGGTTCTCTGGGGCCAACGTCCTGACTTTC	CASSVYASGGFSGANVLTF
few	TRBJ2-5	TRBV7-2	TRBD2	TGTGCCAGCAGTTCTCCGGGACTAGCCGAAGAGACCCAGTACTTC	CASSSPGLAEETQYF
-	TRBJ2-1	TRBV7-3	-	TGTGCCAGCAGCTGGCGGGGCTCCGCGGAGGAGACCCAGTTCTTC	CASSWRGSAEETQFF
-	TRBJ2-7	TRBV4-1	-	TGCGCCAGCAGCCAAGATCGGGGGGACATCTACGAGCAGTACTTC	CASSQDRGDIYEQYF
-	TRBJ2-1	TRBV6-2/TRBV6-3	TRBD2	TGTGCCAGCAGTCGGACTAGCGGGGGTGGTGAGCAGTTCTTC	CASSRTSGGGEQFF
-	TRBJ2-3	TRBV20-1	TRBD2	TGCAGTGCTACTAGCGGTAGCACAGATACGCAGTATTTT	CSATSGSTDTQYF
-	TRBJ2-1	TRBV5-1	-	TGCGCCAGCAGCATGCGGGCCAATGGGGGCTACAATGAGCAGTTCTTC	CASSMRANGGYNEQFF
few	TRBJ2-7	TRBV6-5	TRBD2	TGTGCCAGCAGTTACTCGTTGGCTAGCGGGGGTACCTACGAGCAGTACTTC	CASSYSLASGGTYEQYF
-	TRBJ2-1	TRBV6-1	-	TGTGCCAGCAGTTCGTCACGGGTCTACAATGAGCAGTTCTTC	CASSSSRVYNEQFF
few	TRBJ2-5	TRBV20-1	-	TGCAGTGCTAGATGGCGCCCGGGGGAAGAGACCCAGTACTTC	CSARWRPGEETQYF
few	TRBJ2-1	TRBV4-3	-	TGCGCCAGCAGCCAAGATAGTACGGGGGAGTTTAATGAGCAGTTCTTC	CASSQDSTGEFNEQFF
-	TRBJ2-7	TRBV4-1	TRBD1	TGCGCCAGCAGCGACAGGGGGCCCTACGAGCAGTACTTC	CASSDRGPYEQYF
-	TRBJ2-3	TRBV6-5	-	TGTGCCAGCAGTTACTCGATGGACCCGGGAGGACAGGTCCCAGATACGCAGTATTTT	CASSYSMDPGGQVPDTQYF
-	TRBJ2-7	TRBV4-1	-	TGCGCCAGCAGCCAACCATGGGGGAAAGGGTCCTACGAGCAGTACTTC	CASSQPWGKGSYEQYF
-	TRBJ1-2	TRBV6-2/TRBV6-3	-	TGTGCCAGCAGTTTGGACCAGGCAAACTATGGCTACACCTTC	CASSLDQANYGYTF
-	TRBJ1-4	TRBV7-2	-	TGTGCCAGCAGTCGCGTCATGGGTTTAGAAAAACTGTTTTTT	CASSRVMGLEKLFF
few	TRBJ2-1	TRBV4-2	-	TGTGCCAGCAGCCAGACGGCGGGACTCGACTACAATGAGCAGTTCTTC	CASSQTAGLDYNEQFF